This T cell receptor beta chain was observed in a study of blood T cell repertoires in COVID-19. The wider study: Italy, Spain and the United States were the sources of the convalescent and acute COVID-19 samples.

This clone showed up just once. While infection was still active, Seattle patients were enrolled and then followed longitudinally. Measured with immunoSEQ multiplex PCR; TCRdb has only the in-frame clones, and not every one. Of around 60,000 clones in the sample, 65% to 90% were seen once. This CDR3 is built from 12 residues. Trimming cost V 5 bases and J 10 bases; bases outside gene matches: 6. Per germline, CDR1 SGHTA and CDR2 FQGNSA. This receptor was identified in a middle-aged man with COVID-19, enrolled during active disease. Sequencing was done on a sample of peripheral blood. The genes are TRBV7-2 and TRBJ2-3; TRBD1 agrees at 7 bases. The CDR3 protein is CASSPGTESQYF. The DNA of the CDR3 is TGTGCCAGCAGCCCTGGGACAGAATCGCAGTATTTT. The variable domain in full, with the rest retrieved from reference TRBV7-2 and TRBJ2-3, is GAGVSQSPSNKVTEKGKDVELRCDPISGHTALYWYRQSLGQGLEFLIYFQGNSAPDKSGLPSDRFSAERTGGSVSTLTIQRTQQEDSAVYLCASSPGTESQYFGPGTRLTVL.